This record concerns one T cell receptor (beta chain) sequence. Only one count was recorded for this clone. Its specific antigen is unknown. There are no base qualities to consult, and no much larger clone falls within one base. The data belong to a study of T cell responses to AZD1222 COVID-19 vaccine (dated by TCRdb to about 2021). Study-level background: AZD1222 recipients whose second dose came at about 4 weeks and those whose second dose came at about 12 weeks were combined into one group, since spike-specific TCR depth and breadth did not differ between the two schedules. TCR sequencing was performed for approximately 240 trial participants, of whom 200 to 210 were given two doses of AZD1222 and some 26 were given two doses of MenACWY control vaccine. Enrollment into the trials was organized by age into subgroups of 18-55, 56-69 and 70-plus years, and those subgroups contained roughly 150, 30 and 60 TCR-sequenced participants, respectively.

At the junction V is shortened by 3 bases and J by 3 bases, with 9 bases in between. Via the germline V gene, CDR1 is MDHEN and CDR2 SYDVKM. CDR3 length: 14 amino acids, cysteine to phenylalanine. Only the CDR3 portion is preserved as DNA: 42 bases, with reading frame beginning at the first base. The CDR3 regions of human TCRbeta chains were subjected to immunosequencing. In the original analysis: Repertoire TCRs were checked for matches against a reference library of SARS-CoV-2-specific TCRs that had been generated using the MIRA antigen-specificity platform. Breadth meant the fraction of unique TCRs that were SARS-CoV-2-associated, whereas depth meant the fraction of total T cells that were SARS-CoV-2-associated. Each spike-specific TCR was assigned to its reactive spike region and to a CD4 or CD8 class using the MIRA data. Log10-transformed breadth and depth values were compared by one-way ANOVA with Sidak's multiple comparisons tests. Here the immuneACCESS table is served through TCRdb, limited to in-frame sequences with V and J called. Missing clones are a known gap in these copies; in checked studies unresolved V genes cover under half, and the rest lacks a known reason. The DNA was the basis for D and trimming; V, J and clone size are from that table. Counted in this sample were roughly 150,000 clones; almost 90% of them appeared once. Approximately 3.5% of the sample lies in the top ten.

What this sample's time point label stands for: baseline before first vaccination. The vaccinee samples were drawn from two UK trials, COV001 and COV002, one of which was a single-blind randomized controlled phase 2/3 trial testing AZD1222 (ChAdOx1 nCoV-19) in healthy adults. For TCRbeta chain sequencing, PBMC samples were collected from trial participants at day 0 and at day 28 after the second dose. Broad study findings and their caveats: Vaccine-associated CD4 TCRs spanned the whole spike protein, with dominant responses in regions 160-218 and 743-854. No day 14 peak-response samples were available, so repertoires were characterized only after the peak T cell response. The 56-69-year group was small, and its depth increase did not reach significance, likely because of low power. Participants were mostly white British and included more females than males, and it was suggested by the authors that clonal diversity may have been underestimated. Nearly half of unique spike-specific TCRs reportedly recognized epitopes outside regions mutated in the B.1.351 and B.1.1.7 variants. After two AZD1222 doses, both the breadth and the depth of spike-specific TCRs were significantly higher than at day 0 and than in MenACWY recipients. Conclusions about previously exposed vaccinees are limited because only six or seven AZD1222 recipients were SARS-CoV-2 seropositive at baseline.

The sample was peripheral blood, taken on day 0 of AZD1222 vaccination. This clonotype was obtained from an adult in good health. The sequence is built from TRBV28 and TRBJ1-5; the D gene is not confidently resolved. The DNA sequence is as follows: TGTGCCAGCAGTTTCCGATTTCACAATCAGCCCCAGCATTTT. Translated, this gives CASSFRFHNQPQHF.